Listed below are T cell receptor beta chains from one sample, sequenced in a study of T cells in Graves' hyperthyroidism and ophthalmopathy. TCRdb used MiXCR to reprocess the multiplex PCR reads, holding one entry per CDR3 protein. The repertoire consists of about 290,000 distinct CDR3 sequences, with about an eighth occurring once and the leading ten covering 6.5% to 10%. Sequencing input: blood. The receptors originated from a middle-aged woman with Graves' hyperthyroidism. CDR3s include the opening cysteine and the closing phenylalanine or tryptophan. Fields, in order: clone size, J gene, V gene, D gene, CDR3 protein, CDR3 DNA. A D gene is named only where the DNA matches it firmly. For some rows the clone size is stated as once, few or many, or as a class when expanded; others skip it.

- | TRBJ1-4 | TRBV29-1 | TRBD1 | CSVGTGGLKLFF | TGCAGCGTTGGGACAGGGGGCTTAAAACTGTTTTTT
many | TRBJ1-4 | TRBV6-6 | - | CASSYNPRVANEKLFF | TGTGCCAGCAGTTACAACCCCCGGGTCGCTAATGAAAAACTGTTTTTT
many | TRBJ2-7 | TRBV20-1 | TRBD2 | CSASVAGGPYEQYF | TGCAGTGCTAGTGTAGCGGGAGGGCCCTACGAGCAGTACTTC
once | TRBJ1-2 | TRBV5-4 | - | CASSRLEEGDGYTF | TGTGCCAGCAGCCGTCTCGAGGAGGGAGATGGCTACACCTTC
many | TRBJ2-1 | TRBV18 | TRBD2 | CASSPSLAARPDEQFF | TGTGCCAGCTCACCATCACTAGCGGCAAGACCGGATGAGCAGTTCTTC
few | TRBJ2-1 | TRBV9 | - | CASSVAIGKETQFF | TGTGCCAGCAGCGTAGCTATCGGGAAAGAGACCCAGTTCTTC
- | TRBJ2-2 | TRBV11-3 | - | CASSLAEPSGELFF | TGTGCCAGCAGCTTAGCGGAGCCGTCCGGGGAGCTGTTTTTT
once | TRBJ1-2 | TRBV12-3/TRBV12-4 | TRBD1 | CASSDQGAGGYTF | TGTGCCAGCAGTGATCAGGGGGCGGGTGGCTACACCTTC
few | TRBJ1-3 | TRBV12-5 | - | CASGLGPGRTSYSGNTIYF | TGTGCTAGTGGTTTGGGACCCGGCAGGACCTCTTACTCTGGAAACACCATATATTTT
many | TRBJ1-4 | TRBV25-1 | TRBD1 | CASSSGQGAREKLFF | TGTGCCAGCAGTTCCGGACAGGGGGCTCGGGAAAAACTGTTTTTT
many | TRBJ1-4 | TRBV29-1 | - | CSVESSGSEKLFF | TGCAGCGTCGAGAGCAGCGGGAGTGAAAAACTGTTTTTT
many | TRBJ1-5 | TRBV7-2 | - | CASSLGTGVQPQHF | TGTGCCAGCAGCTTGGGTACTGGGGTCCAGCCCCAGCATTTT
many | TRBJ1-1 | TRBV7-9 | - | CASTHPGPLTEAFF | TGTGCCAGCACCCATCCCGGCCCCCTCACTGAAGCTTTCTTT
many | TRBJ2-1 | TRBV6-1 | TRBD2 | CASSYDSGSNNEQFF | TGTGCCAGCAGTTATGATAGCGGGAGCAATAATGAGCAGTTCTTC
many | TRBJ1-2 | TRBV4-1 | TRBD1 | CASSQGRQGAFGYTF | TGCGCCAGCAGCCAAGGGCGACAGGGGGCCTTTGGCTACACCTTC
many | TRBJ2-3 | TRBV20-1 | TRBD2 | CSARTSGSTDTQYF | TGCAGTGCTAGAACTAGCGGGAGCACAGATACGCAGTATTTT
few | TRBJ1-2 | TRBV12-5 | - | CASGLVSGVGNGYTF | TGTGCTAGTGGTTTGGTTTCAGGGGTTGGGAATGGCTACACCTTC
many | TRBJ1-1 | TRBV7-9 | - | CASTSTEYTEAFF | TGTGCCAGCACGAGCACGGAGTACACTGAAGCTTTCTTT
- | TRBJ1-1 | TRBV7-9 | TRBD1 | CASRHRGQTEAFF | TGTGCCAGCAGGCACAGGGGGCAAACTGAAGCTTTCTTT
- | TRBJ1-2 | TRBV20-1 | TRBD1 | CSARDPGQGFDYGYTF | TGCAGTGCTAGAGATCCGGGACAGGGATTCGACTATGGCTACACCTTC
many | TRBJ2-5 | TRBV12-3/TRBV12-4 | - | CASSLEETQYF | TGTGCCAGCAGCTTAGAGGAGACCCAGTACTTC
many | TRBJ2-3 | TRBV19 | TRBD1 | CASRPGQGRTDTQYF | TGTGCCAGTAGACCAGGACAGGGGAGAACAGATACGCAGTATTTT
many | TRBJ2-1 | TRBV19 | TRBD2 | CASRSIGTSGRAQNEQFF | TGTGCCAGTAGGTCCATCGGGACTAGCGGGAGGGCCCAAAATGAGCAGTTCTTC
few | TRBJ2-1 | TRBV19 | TRBD2 | CASMPSGRADEQFF | TGTGCCAGTATGCCTAGCGGGAGGGCCGATGAGCAGTTCTTC
many | TRBJ1-5 | TRBV6-1 | - | CASSENRGNQPQHF | TGTGCCAGCAGTGAAAACAGGGGCAATCAGCCCCAGCATTTT
many | TRBJ2-5 | TRBV3-1 | - | CASSQAFQETQYF | TGTGCCAGCAGCCAAGCTTTCCAAGAGACCCAGTACTTC
few | TRBJ2-3 | TRBV6-1 | - | CASHGGEGSDTQYF | TGTGCCAGCCACGGGGGAGAAGGTTCAGATACGCAGTATTTT
- | TRBJ2-1 | TRBV24-1 | - | CATGRGGSYNEQFF | TGTGCCACCGGCCGTGGGGGGTCCTACAATGAGCAGTTCTTC
many | TRBJ1-5 | TRBV28 | - | CASRGEHQPQHF | TGTGCCAGCAGGGGGGAACATCAGCCCCAGCATTTT
few | TRBJ2-7 | TRBV4-1 | TRBD2 | CASSQGGGSSYEQYF | TGCGCCAGCAGCCAAGGGGGCGGGAGCTCCTACGAGCAGTACTTC
many | TRBJ2-7 | TRBV12-5 | TRBD2 | CASGLFGGGREQYF | TGTGCTAGTGGTTTGTTTGGGGGGGGAAGGGAGCAGTACTTC
many | TRBJ1-1 | TRBV10-1 | - | CASSESREQVNTEAFF | TGCGCCAGCAGTGAGTCGCGGGAACAGGTGAACACTGAAGCTTTCTTT
- | TRBJ2-3 | TRBV2 | - | CASSSGGREGTDTQYF | TGTGCCAGCAGCTCTGGGGGCCGGGAGGGCACAGATACGCAGTATTTT
once | TRBJ1-4 | TRBV29-1 | - | CSAFRTDSEKLFF | TGCAGCGCCTTCCGCACGGATTCTGAAAAACTGTTTTTT
few | TRBJ2-7 | TRBV4-2 | - | CASSQGTSRDEQYF | TGTGCCAGCAGCCAGGGCACTAGTCGGGATGAGCAGTACTTC
- | TRBJ2-7 | TRBV5-4 | TRBD2 | CASSLGVAGGRYEQYF | TGTGCCAGCAGCTTGGGGGTAGCGGGAGGGCGGTACGAGCAGTACTTC
many | TRBJ1-1 | TRBV28 | - | CASSQRNNEAFF | TGTGCCAGCAGTCAACGGAATAATGAAGCTTTCTTT